These 8 T cell receptor beta chains share one sample of origin, sequenced in a study of vaccination effects on CD4 cells after COVID-19 (dated by TCRdb to between 2020 and 2023). Antigens for these TCRs are unknown. Library preparation was by the immunoSEQ multiplex PCR assay. Not all clones reach the TCRdb copy of this immuneACCESS table, which keeps in-frame sequences only. Checked studies attribute under half of the gap to unresolved V genes and leave the rest unexplained. The sample contains about 65,000 clones, around 76% of them found a single time. Approximately 3% of the sample goes to the ten largest clones. The ViraFEST assay stimulated PBMC with viral peptide pools and then used TCR sequencing to identify antigen-specific CD4+ T cell clonotypes by expansion. After around ten days of culture, CD4+ T cells were isolated with the EasySep CD4+ T cell isolation kit. Healthy vaccine recipients had no prior SARS-CoV-2 infection, confirmed by negative nucleocapsid antibodies before and after vaccination.

The sample consisted of CD4+ T cells from PBMCs cultured with HCoV-NL63 spike peptides, taken before COVID-19 vaccination. The sample's cell subset or site label is to be understood as: HCoV-NL63 spike overlapping peptide pool stimulation. All receptors derive from a human donor who received a COVID-19 vaccine.

V and J are TRBV5-5 and TRBJ2-7; D is possibly TRBD1 (6 bases). CDR3 length equals 13 residues. The germline V gene encodes CDR1 SGHKS and CDR2 YYEKEE (reference sequence). Deletions cut 2 bases from V and 2 bases from J, with 8 bases between. DNA of the CDR3: TGTGCCAGCAGCTTAAGACAGGCCTACGAGCAGTACGTC. Translating gives CASSLRQAYEQYV.

The chain is built from TRBV7-9 and TRBJ1-2; D unclear. V was clipped by 1 base and J by 1 base, with 7 bases between them. Per germline, CDR1 SEHNR and CDR2 FQNEAQ (reference sequence). The CDR3 length is 14 residues. The CDR3 region has the DNA TGTGCCAGCAGCTTAGTGGCGAGTAACTATGGCTACACCTTC. It codes for CASSLVASNYGYTF. The whole variable domain, filled in from reference TRBV7-9 and TRBJ1-2, reads DTGVSQNPRHKITKRGQNVTFRCDPISEHNRLYWYRQTLGQGPEFLTYFQNEAQLEKSRLLSDRFSAERPKGSFSTLEIQRTEQGDSAMYLCASSLVASNYGYTFGSGTRLTVV.

V gene TRBV6-5 combines with J gene TRBJ2-3; 9 bases fit TRBD1. V dropped 6 bases and J dropped 6; count of bases not matched to a gene: 7. The CDR3 is made up of 14 amino acids. The germline CDR1 and CDR2 sequences are MNHEY and SVGAGI. CDR3 in DNA: TGTGCCAGCAGGAACACAGGGGGCCTGGATACGCAGTATTTT. Amino acid sequence: CASRNTGGLDTQYF.

This sequence joins TRBV24-1 and TRBJ2-1; D not certain. Germline CDR1 is KGHDR and CDR2 is SFDVKD. V lost 1 base, J lost 7 bases, and 10 bases lay in between. The CDR3 spans 14 residues. The CDR3 loop reads CATSDFARTNEQFF. The CDR3 DNA follows: TGTGCCACCAGTGATTTTGCCAGAACTAATGAGCAGTTCTTC.

The genes are TRBV7-8 and TRBJ2-2, with TRBD1 identical over 8 bases. V was pared by 5 bases and J by 4 bases, with 6 bases of the junction left unmatched. The CDR3 covers 15 residues. Germline CDR1 reads SGHVS; CDR2 reads FQNEAQ. CDR3 sequence: CASSLQGESTGELFF. DNA for the CDR3: TGTGCCAGCAGCCTACAGGGGGAAAGCACCGGGGAGCTGTTTTTT. The whole variable domain, filled in from reference TRBV7-8 and TRBJ2-2, reads GAGVSQSPRYKVAKRGQDVALRCDPISGHVSLFWYQQALGQGPEFLTYFQNEAQLDKSGLPSDRFFAERPEGSVSTLKIQRTQQEDSAVYLCASSLQGESTGELFFGEGSRLTVL.

This clone was found once. This chain uses TRBV5-6 with TRBJ2-7; D is unresolved. The V end lost 1 base, the J end lost 4 bases, and 12 bases lay between the germline ends. This CDR3 has 14 residues. Germline V CDR1 and CDR2: SGHDT, YYEEEE. CDR3 in DNA: TGTGCCAGCAGCTTGACGGCAGGACGTTACGAGCAGTACGTC. Translating gives CASSLTAGRYEQYV.

The chain carries TRBV2 and TRBJ2-1, with D tentatively TRBD1 (5 bases). The CDR3 loop spans 12 amino acids. V gave up 8 bases and J gave up 3 bases, with 8 bases separating them. Germline CDR1 is SNHLY and CDR2 is FYNNEI. Written as DNA, the CDR3 is TGTGCCAGCGGGCAGGGCTACAATGAGCAGTTCTTC. Translation: CASGQGYNEQFF.

This chain links TRBV18 with TRBJ1-6; the D is unclear. Looked up from germline, CDR1 is KGHSH and CDR2 is LQKENI. Trimming removed 4 bases from V and 8 bases from J, with 12 bases in between. The CDR3 is 14 amino acids. In nucleotides, the CDR3 is TGTGCCAGCTCACACGAGTCATTGGATTCACCCCTCCACTTT. Residues: CASSHESLDSPLHF.